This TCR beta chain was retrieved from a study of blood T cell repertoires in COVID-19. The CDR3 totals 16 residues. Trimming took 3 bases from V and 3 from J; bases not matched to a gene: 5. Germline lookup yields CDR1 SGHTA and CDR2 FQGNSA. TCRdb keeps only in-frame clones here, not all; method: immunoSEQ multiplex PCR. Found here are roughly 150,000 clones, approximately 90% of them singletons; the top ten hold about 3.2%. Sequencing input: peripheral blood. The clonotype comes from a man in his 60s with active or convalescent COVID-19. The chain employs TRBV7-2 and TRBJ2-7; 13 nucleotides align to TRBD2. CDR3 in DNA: TGTGCCAGCAGCTTCACTAGCGGGGGGGCCCTCTACGAGCAGTACTTC. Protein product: CASSFTSGGALYEQYF.